This record covers a single T cell receptor (beta chain). Its cognate antigen is unknown. One tube held mixed TRB-A and TRB-B primer pools for touch-down PCR. TCRdb re-called the multiplex PCR reads and gives one entry per CDR3 protein, without DNA. This sample's table reports around 5,000 distinct CDR3 sequences. This sample was taken from a study of T cell clusters in autoimmune cytopenias. Tens of thousands of genome equivalents of blood DNA were amplified for TRB. Study-wide points: Primary autoimmune cytopenia patients seemingly lacked the physiological T cell clusters found in healthy donors.

This same sample was also part of a study on T cell repertoires in aging, cancer and after chemotherapy. That work states: Donor ages fell into six groups from 30 or younger up to 70 or older. Repeat sampling of healthy donors over several months to years showed clear clonal overlap. Age-matched healthy donors had significantly more diverse, less clonal blood TCR repertoires than untreated cancer patients.

Input material: peripheral blood. The sequence derives from a human donor in good health.

Here the CDR3 reads CATSDPTRNYGYTF. The chain carries TRBV24-1 and TRBJ1-2. The CDR3 covers 14 residues. The germline V gene encodes CDR1 KGHDR and CDR2 SFDVKD.